The sequence of this T cell receptor beta chain was determined in a study of T cells in Graves' hyperthyroidism and ophthalmopathy. CDR1 and CDR2 from the germline V gene are MNHNS and SASEGT. The CDR3 length is 17 residues. Trimming shortened V by 1 base and J by 2 bases, and 15 bases separated the two germline ends. Patients counted as stable if ophthalmopathy did not develop within 18 months. Amplification targeted TCR beta CDR3 regions from RNA transcripts. The HTBI primer set drove a first-round RT-PCR of the TCR CDR3. One entry per CDR3 protein results from TCRdb running MiXCR on the multiplex PCR reads. The data contain hundreds of thousands of distinct CDR3 sequences, approximately 15% of them seen just once; the ten biggest clones take up 15% to 20%. General observations from the study: Most clonotypes that expanded in the thyroid above 0.001 also showed up in blood.

This clonotype was detected only a few times. What it binds is unknown. The receptor comes from a young woman with Graves' hyperthyroidism. The chain combines TRBV6-1 with TRBJ1-5; D possibly corresponds to TRBD1 (5 bases). What was sequenced was blood. DNA for the CDR3: TGTGCCAGCAGTGAAGGCGGGGGGGGGGAAGGCAATCAGCCCCAGCATTTT. It is translated as CASSEGGGGEGNQPQHF.